Below, one T cell receptor beta chain is given with its context. What it binds is unknown. This table comes from immunoSEQ multiplex PCR, and its TCRdb copy is limited to in-frame clones, with some not included. Counted here are 150,000 to 200,000 clones, roughly 80% occurring once; the ten biggest clones make up 2% to 2.5%. The CDR3 loop spans 16 amino acids. With 3 bases removed from V and 3 bases from J, the gap between germline ends came to 18 bases. Germline V lookup: CDR1 LGHNA, CDR2 YSLEER. The sample comes from a study of cytomegalovirus exposure and HLA in healthy donors. On the study more broadly: The use of the same platform for the 95 to 150 validation repertoires and the roughly 730 first-cohort repertoires was reported by a later analysis.

Broader study findings: As was reported, the classifier diagnosed cytomegalovirus status with high specificity and sensitivity.

The sequencing sample was made of PBMCs. The TCR was taken from a man aged 25-40 years in good health and CMV-seropositive. The chain is built from TRBV4-3 and TRBJ2-7; D unclear. The CDR3 reads CASSHTLRLLFYEQYF. The CDR3 coding sequence is TGCGCCAGCAGCCACACCCTTCGACTTTTGTTCTACGAGCAGTACTTC.